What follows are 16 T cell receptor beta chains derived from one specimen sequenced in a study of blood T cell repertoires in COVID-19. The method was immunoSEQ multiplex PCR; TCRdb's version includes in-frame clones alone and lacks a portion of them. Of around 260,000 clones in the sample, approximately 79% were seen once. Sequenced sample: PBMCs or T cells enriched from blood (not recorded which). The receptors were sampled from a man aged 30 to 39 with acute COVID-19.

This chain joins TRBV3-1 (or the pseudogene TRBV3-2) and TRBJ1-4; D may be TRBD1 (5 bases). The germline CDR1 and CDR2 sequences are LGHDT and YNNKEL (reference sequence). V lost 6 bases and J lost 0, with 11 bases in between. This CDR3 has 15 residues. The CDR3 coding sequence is TGTGCCAGCAGGCCTCGGGGGTCAACTAATGAAAAACTGTTTTTT. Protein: CASRPRGSTNEKLFF.

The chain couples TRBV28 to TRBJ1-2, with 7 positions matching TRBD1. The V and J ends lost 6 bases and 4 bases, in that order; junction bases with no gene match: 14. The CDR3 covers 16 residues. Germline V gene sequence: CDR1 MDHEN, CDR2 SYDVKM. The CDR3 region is CASSSRGRRLSYGYTF. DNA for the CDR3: TGTGCCAGCAGCTCAAGGGGGCGGCGACTATCCTATGGCTACACCTTC.

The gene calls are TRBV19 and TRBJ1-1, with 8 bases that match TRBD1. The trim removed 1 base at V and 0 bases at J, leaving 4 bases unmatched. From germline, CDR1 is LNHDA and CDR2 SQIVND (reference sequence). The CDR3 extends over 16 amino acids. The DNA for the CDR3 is TGTGCCAGTAGTATAGCTCTGGACAGGGTGAACACTGAAGCTTTCTTT. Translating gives CASSIALDRVNTEAFF.

This CDR3 reads CASSGPGDSDTQYF. CDR3 nucleotide sequence: TGTGCCAGCAGTGGGCCAGGGGATTCGGATACGCAGTATTTT. V is TRBV2 and J is TRBJ2-3; weak D call: TRBD1 (6 bases). The CDR3 length is 14 residues. V was trimmed by 4 bases and J by 6 bases, leaving 14 bases between them. CDR1 and CDR2 (germline): SNHLY, FYNNEI.

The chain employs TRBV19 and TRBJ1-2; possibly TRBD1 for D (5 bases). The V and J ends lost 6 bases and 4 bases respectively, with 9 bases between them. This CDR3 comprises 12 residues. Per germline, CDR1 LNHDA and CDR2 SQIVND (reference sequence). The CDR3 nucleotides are TGTGCCAGTAGGCCAGGGTTCTATGGCTACACCTTC. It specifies CASRPGFYGYTF.

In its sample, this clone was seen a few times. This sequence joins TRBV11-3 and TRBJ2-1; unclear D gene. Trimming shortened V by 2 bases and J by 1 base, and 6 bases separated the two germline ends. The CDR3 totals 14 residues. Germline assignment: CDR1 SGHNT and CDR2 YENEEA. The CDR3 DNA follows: TGTGCCAGCAGCTTATCCCTTTCCTACAATGAGCAGTTCTTC. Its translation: CASSLSLSYNEQFF.

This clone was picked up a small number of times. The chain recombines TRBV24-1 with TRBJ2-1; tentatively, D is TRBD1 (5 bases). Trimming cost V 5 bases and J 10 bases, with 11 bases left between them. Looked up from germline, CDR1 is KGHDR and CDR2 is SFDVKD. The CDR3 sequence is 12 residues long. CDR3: CATSARTLEQFF. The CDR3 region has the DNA TGTGCCACCAGTGCCCGGACACTCGAGCAGTTCTTC.

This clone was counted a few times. The CDR3 sequence is CASSSLPQGPQHF. CDR3 sequence (DNA): TGCGCCAGCAGCTCGCTCCCCCAGGGGCCCCAGCATTTT. The V gene is TRBV5-1, the J gene TRBJ1-5; the D gene is possibly TRBD1 (5 bases). The CDR3 sequence is 13 residues long. Germline CDR1 reads SGHRS; CDR2 reads YFSETQ. V lost 3 bases and J 9 bases, leaving 13 bases between the germline ends.

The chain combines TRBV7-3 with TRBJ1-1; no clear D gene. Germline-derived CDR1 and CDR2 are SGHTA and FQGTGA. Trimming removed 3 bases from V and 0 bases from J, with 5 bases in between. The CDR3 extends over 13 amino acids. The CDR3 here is CASSFSVNTEAFF. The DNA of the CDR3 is TGTGCCAGCAGCTTCTCGGTGAACACTGAAGCTTTCTTT.

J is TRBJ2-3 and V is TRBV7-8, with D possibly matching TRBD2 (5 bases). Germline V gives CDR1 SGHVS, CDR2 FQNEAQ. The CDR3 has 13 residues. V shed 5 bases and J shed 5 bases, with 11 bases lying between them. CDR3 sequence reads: CASSPPREDTQYF. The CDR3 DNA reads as TGTGCCAGCAGCCCGCCCCGGGAAGATACGCAGTATTTT. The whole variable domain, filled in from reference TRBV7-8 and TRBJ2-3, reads GAGVSQSPRYKVAKRGQDVALRCDPISGHVSLFWYQQALGQGPEFLTYFQNEAQLDKSGLPSDRFFAERPEGSVSTLKIQRTQQEDSAVYLCASSPPREDTQYFGPGTRLTVL.

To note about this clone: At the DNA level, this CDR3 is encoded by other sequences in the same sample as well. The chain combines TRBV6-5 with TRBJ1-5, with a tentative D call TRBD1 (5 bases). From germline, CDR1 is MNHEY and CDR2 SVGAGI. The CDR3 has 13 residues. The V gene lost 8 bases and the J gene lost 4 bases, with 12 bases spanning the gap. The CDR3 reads CASSTGGNQPQHF. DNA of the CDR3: TGTGCCAGCTCGACCGGGGGGAATCAGCCCCAGCATTTT.

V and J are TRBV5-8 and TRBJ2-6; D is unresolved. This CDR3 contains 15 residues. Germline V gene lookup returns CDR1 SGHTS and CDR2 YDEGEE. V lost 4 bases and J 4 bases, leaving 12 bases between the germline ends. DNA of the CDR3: TGTGCCAGCAGCACCAACCAAGCCGGGGCCAACGTCCTGACTTTC. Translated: CASSTNQAGANVLTF.

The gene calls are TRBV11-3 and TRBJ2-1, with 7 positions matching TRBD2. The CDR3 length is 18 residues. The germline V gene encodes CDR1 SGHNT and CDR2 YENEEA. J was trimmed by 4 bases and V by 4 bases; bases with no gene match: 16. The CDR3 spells CASSWRGSGAGWYNEQFF. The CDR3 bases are TGTGCCAGCAGCTGGAGAGGGAGCGGGGCGGGTTGGTACAATGAGCAGTTCTTC.

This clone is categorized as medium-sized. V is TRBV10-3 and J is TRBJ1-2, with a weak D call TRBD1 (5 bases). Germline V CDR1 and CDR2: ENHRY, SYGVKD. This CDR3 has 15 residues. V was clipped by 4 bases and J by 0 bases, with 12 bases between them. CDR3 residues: CAISAGGVANYGYTF. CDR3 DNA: TGTGCCATCAGTGCGGGGGGAGTCGCTAACTATGGCTACACCTTC.

This chain's CDR3 is CASRETGNNSPLHF. CDR3 DNA sequence: TGTGCCAGCAGGGAGACAGGGAATAATTCACCCCTCCACTTT. This rearrangement joins TRBV6-5 to TRBJ1-6; 7 bases fit TRBD1. Germline CDR1 MNHEY, CDR2 SVGAGI. V shed 6 bases and J 5 bases; nucleotides not matched to a gene: 4. The CDR3 is 14 residues long.

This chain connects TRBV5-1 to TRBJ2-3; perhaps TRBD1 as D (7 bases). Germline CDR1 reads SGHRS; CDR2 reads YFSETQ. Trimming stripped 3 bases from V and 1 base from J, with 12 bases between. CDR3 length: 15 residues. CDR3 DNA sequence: TGCGCCAGCAGCTGGGCAGGGGGGCGCACAGATACGCAGTATTTT. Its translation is CASSWAGGRTDTQYF.